One sample yielded the 26 T cell receptor beta chains listed below, sequenced in a study of brain T cells in children with intractable seizures. Only in-frame clones appear in the TCRdb table, and some are missing; sequencing was by immunoSEQ multiplex PCR. The top ten clones hold 3.5% to 4% of a sample with under 150,000 clones, approximately 94% of them seen once. The sequences come from peripheral blood, collected at surgery. The receptors here all came from a boy younger than two with hemimegalencephaly and intractable seizures.

The V call is TRBV10-3, the J call TRBJ2-3; D might be TRBD2 (6 bases). Germline-derived CDR1 and CDR2 are ENHRY and SYGVKD. V was cut by 11 bases and J by 4 bases, with 19 bases left in between. The CDR3 is 14 amino acids. The CDR3 reads CASTSGRPADTQYF. The CDR3 bases are TGTGCCTCCACCAGCGGGCGGCCCGCAGATACGCAGTATTTT.

The rearrangement links TRBV11-3 to TRBJ2-7; tentatively, D is TRBD2 (6 bases). Trimming removed 2 bases from V and 0 bases from J, with 17 bases in between. CDR3 size: 17 residues. Germline CDR1 SGHNT, CDR2 YENEEA. CDR3 loop: CASSLNGRVLFSYEQYF. The CDR3 region has the DNA TGTGCCAGCAGCTTAAACGGGAGAGTCCTTTTCTCCTACGAGCAGTACTTC.

V and J are TRBV29-1 and TRBJ2-1; 9 nucleotides line up with TRBD2. Germline loops: CDR1 SQVTM, CDR2 ANQGSEA. This CDR3 has 13 amino acids. V gave up 7 bases and J gave up 2 bases; unmatched junction bases: 3. DNA of the CDR3: TGCAGCGCCAGCGGGAGGACCTACAATGAGCAGTTCTTC. Translated, it gives CSASGRTYNEQFF.

CDR3 residues: CASSLGISSYNEQFF. CDR3 DNA sequence: TGTGCCAGCAGCTTAGGCATAAGCTCCTACAATGAGCAGTTCTTC. The chain joins TRBV11-2 to TRBJ2-1; D ambiguous. Trimming stripped 1 base from V and 0 bases from J, with 7 bases between. The germline CDR1 and CDR2 sequences are SGHAT and FQNNGV. The CDR3 covers 15 residues.

This clone was found once. The chain has TRBV3-1 (or the pseudogene TRBV3-2) and TRBJ2-1; TRBD2 matches 14 bases. Germline V gene sequence: CDR1 LGHDT, CDR2 YNNKEL (reference sequence). V gave up 4 bases and J gave up 15 bases; unmatched junction bases: 11. The length of the CDR3 is 15 residues. The CDR3 DNA follows: TGTGCCAGCAGCCCTCCGGGACTAGCGGGAGCTCATGGGTTCTTC. Its protein is CASSPPGLAGAHGFF.

This clone has just one count. V and J are TRBV19 and TRBJ2-1, with a possible D match to TRBD2 (6 bases). The V end lost 3 bases, the J end lost 8 bases, and 11 bases lay between the germline ends. In germline, CDR1 is LNHDA, CDR2 SQIVND (reference sequence). The CDR3 spans 13 residues. CDR3 coding DNA: TGTGCCAGTAGTATGGTCGGGGGTCATGAGCAGTTCTTC. It yields the protein CASSMVGGHEQFF.

The rearrangement joins TRBV28 to TRBJ2-7; TRBD2 agrees at 11 bases. The CDR3 is 14 residues long. J was trimmed by 3 bases and V by 5 bases; bases with no gene match: 3. Germline lookup yields CDR1 MDHEN and CDR2 SYDVKM. DNA of the CDR3: TGTGCCAGCAGTCCCGGACTAGCGGGCTACGAGCAGTACTTC. It codes for CASSPGLAGYEQYF.

This chain links TRBV7-8 with TRBJ2-1; possible D gene TRBD2, 6 bases. Germline V gene sequence: CDR1 SGHVS, CDR2 FQNEAQ. This CDR3 is built from 14 residues. Trimming took off 4 bases at V and 4 bases at J, with 11 bases between the two ends. The CDR3 sequence is CASSSRAGYNEQFF. DNA of the CDR3: TGTGCCAGCAGCTCACGGGCGGGATACAATGAGCAGTTCTTC.

Remarks on this clone: At the DNA level, this CDR3 is encoded by other sequences in the same sample as well. The CDR3 here is CASSLANEQFF. The CDR3 nucleotides are TGCGCCAGCAGCTTGGCCAATGAGCAGTTCTTC. The chain joins TRBV5-1 to TRBJ2-1; D gene uncertain. The CDR3 covers 11 residues. Germline assignment: CDR1 SGHRS and CDR2 YFSETQ. Trimming removed 0 bases at V and 6 bases at J, with 1 base between.

The V and J genes are TRBV6-5 and TRBJ2-7, with a tentative D call TRBD2 (6 bases). The CDR3 is made up of 15 amino acids. Between the trimmed V and J ends, which lost 7 bases and 6 bases, there was a span of 22 bases. Germline V lookup: CDR1 MNHEY, CDR2 SVGAGI. CDR3 loop: CASMGVGGSSGEQYF. DNA for the CDR3: TGTGCCAGCATGGGTGTGGGGGGTTCGTCTGGCGAGCAGTACTTC.

The chain joins TRBV6-1 to TRBJ1-2; D possibly corresponds to TRBD1 (5 bases). Trimming removed 0 bases from V and 4 bases from J, with 12 bases in between. This CDR3 region has 15 residues. Germline CDR1 MNHNS, CDR2 SASEGT. CDR3 protein: CASSEAQGLGYGYTF. Here the CDR3 DNA reads TGTGCCAGCAGTGAAGCCCAGGGACTAGGCTATGGCTACACCTTC.

V is TRBV10-3 and J is TRBJ2-7; no clear D. V was pared by 0 bases and J by 1 base, with 4 bases between. Germline CDR1 ENHRY, CDR2 SYGVKD. This CDR3 is built from 13 residues. In DNA form, the CDR3 reads TGTGCCATCAGTGAGTCTATGTCCTACGAGCAGTACTTC. It yields the protein CAISESMSYEQYF.

This sequence joins TRBV28 and TRBJ2-7, with 7 bases that match TRBD1. V was pared by 6 bases and J by 1 base, with 6 bases of the junction left unmatched. CDR3 length equals 14 residues. Germline assignment: CDR1 MDHEN and CDR2 SYDVKM. The CDR3 loop reads CASRPPGQSYEQYF. CDR3 nucleotides: TGTGCCAGCAGACCCCCGGGACAGTCCTACGAGCAGTACTTC. Variable domain in full (rest from reference TRBV28 and TRBJ2-7): DVKVTQSSRYLVKRTGEKVFLECVQDMDHENMFWYRQDPGLGLRLIYFSYDVKMKEKGDIPEGYSVSREKKERFSLILESASTNQTSMYLCASRPPGQSYEQYFGPGTRLTVT.

J is TRBJ1-3 and V is TRBV4-1, with D perhaps TRBD1 (5 bases). The V gene's germline CDR1 is MGHRA and CDR2 YSYEKL. This CDR3 comprises 15 residues. Trimming shortened V by 4 bases and J by 2 bases, and 12 bases separated the two germline ends. CDR3 residues: CASSLLGGAGNTIYF. DNA of the CDR3: TGCGCCAGCAGCCTCCTCGGGGGGGCTGGAAACACCATATATTTT.

This chain uses TRBV28 with TRBJ2-7, with 7 nucleotides matching TRBD2. The germline CDR1 and CDR2 sequences are MDHEN and SYDVKM. The trim removed 4 bases at V and 7 bases at J, leaving 7 bases unmatched. The CDR3 covers 13 residues. DNA of the CDR3: TGTGCCAGCAGTTCCGGACTAGTTGGGGAGCAGTACTTC. It encodes CASSSGLVGEQYF.

This clone has just a few counts. The chain combines TRBV28 with TRBJ1-5; maybe TRBD1 (5 bases). The CDR3 consists of 16 residues. V was pared by 1 base and J by 2 bases, with 12 bases between. Per germline, CDR1 MDHEN and CDR2 SYDVKM. CDR3 DNA sequence: TGTGCCAGCAGTTTATTGGGGCCCGCCGGCAATCAGCCCCAGCATTTT. This codes for CASSLLGPAGNQPQHF.

As concerns this clone: Other DNA sequences of this sample code for an identical CDR3. The chain employs TRBV5-1 and TRBJ2-1; no clear D gene. The CDR3 totals 11 residues. CDR1 SGHRS and CDR2 YFSETQ come from the germline V gene. Trimming removed 2 bases at V and 7 bases at J, with 4 bases between. CDR3 sequence: CASSLANEQFF. In DNA, the CDR3 is TGCGCCAGCAGCTTAGCAAATGAGCAGTTCTTC.

This chain connects TRBV9 to TRBJ2-3; TRBD2 is a possible D gene (6 bases). Germline V gives CDR1 SGDLS, CDR2 YYNGEE. This CDR3 contains 16 residues. Trimming left V 2 bases short and J 6 bases short, with 19 bases between. The CDR3 loop is CASSVGGGSRLDTQYF. The CDR3 bases are TGTGCCAGCAGCGTTGGTGGAGGGAGCAGATTGGATACGCAGTATTTT.

The rearrangement links TRBV11-2 to TRBJ1-1; 7 bases match TRBD1. CDR1 and CDR2 (germline): SGHAT, FQNNGV. This CDR3 spans 14 amino acids. The J segment lost 4 bases and the V segment lost 6 bases, leaving 8 bases of the junction unmatched. CDR3 sequence reads: CASRRQGLSTEAFF. CDR3 coding DNA: TGTGCCAGCAGGAGACAGGGATTGAGCACTGAAGCTTTCTTT. Together with reference TRBV11-2 and TRBJ1-1, the CDR3 gives the full variable domain: EAGVAQSPRYKIIEKRQSVAFWCNPISGHATLYWYQQILGQGPKLLIQFQNNGVVDDSQLPKDRFSAERLKGVDSTLKIQPAKLEDSAVYLCASRRQGLSTEAFFGQGTRLTVV.

This clone was detected once. This sequence joins TRBV5-8 and TRBJ2-1, with TRBD2 matching over 12 bases. The CDR3 totals 16 residues. V shed 4 bases and J 10 bases; nucleotides not matched to a gene: 12. The germline V gene encodes CDR1 SGHTS and CDR2 YDEGEE. CDR3 region: CASSLGLAGTLGEQFF. CDR3 nucleotides: TGTGCCAGCAGCCTTGGACTAGCGGGGACATTGGGGGAGCAGTTCTTC.

The chain uses TRBV5-1 and TRBJ2-3; tentative D call: TRBD1 (6 bases). The length of the CDR3 is 16 residues. The V gene lost 4 bases and the J gene lost 0 bases, with 15 bases spanning the gap. Germline loops: CDR1 SGHRS, CDR2 YFSETQ. CDR3 DNA: TGCGCCAGCAGCGCCCCCAGGGGTGGAAGCACAGATACGCAGTATTTT. Residues: CASSAPRGGSTDTQYF.

In this sample, this clone turned up a few times. CDR3 protein: CASSIGRSQPQHF. The CDR3 DNA sequence: TGTGCCAGTAGTATAGGGAGAAGTCAGCCCCAGCATTTT. The chain links TRBV19 to TRBJ1-5; the D is unclear. Trimming shortened V by 1 base and J by 6 bases, and 7 bases separated the two germline ends. Germline CDR1 LNHDA, CDR2 SQIVND (reference sequence). This CDR3 is 13 amino acids long.

V usage is TRBV7-9 and J usage is TRBJ1-2; tentatively, D is TRBD1 (6 bases). V was pared by 5 bases and J by 1 base, with 17 bases between. Germline CDR1 is SEHNR and CDR2 is FQNEAQ (reference sequence). CDR3 length: 16 amino acids. Written as DNA, the CDR3 is TGTGCCAGCAGCACACAGACAGGAAGCTTTAACTATGGCTACACCTTC. As protein: CASSTQTGSFNYGYTF. Full variable domain (outside the CDR3, taken from reference TRBV7-9 and TRBJ1-2): DTGVSQNPRHKITKRGQNVTFRCDPISEHNRLYWYRQTLGQGPEFLTYFQNEAQLEKSRLLSDRFSAERPKGSFSTLEIQRTEQGDSAMYLCASSTQTGSFNYGYTFGSGTRLTVV.

This clone was counted a single time. V and J are TRBV19 and TRBJ2-2; weak D call: TRBD2 (6 bases). This CDR3 region has 17 residues. V was clipped by 6 bases and J by 3 bases, with 20 bases between them. Germline CDR1 LNHDA, CDR2 SQIVND (reference sequence). The CDR3 is CASSLTWDFIYTGELFF. CDR3 nucleotide sequence: TGTGCCAGTAGCTTAACTTGGGACTTTATCTACACCGGGGAGCTGTTTTTT.

The V gene is TRBV28, the J gene TRBJ1-1; D ambiguous. Germline CDR1 and CDR2: MDHEN and SYDVKM. V was shortened by 3 bases and J by 2 bases, with 7 bases between the two germline ends. CDR3 length equals 13 residues. CDR3: CASSLIYNTEAFF. CDR3 sequence (DNA): TGTGCCAGCAGTTTGATCTACAACACTGAAGCTTTCTTT.

V is TRBV27 and J is TRBJ2-4, with D hard to call. With 5 bases removed from V and 1 base from J, the gap between germline ends came to 6 bases. This CDR3 comprises 13 residues. CDR1 is MNHEY, CDR2 SMNVEV, per germline (reference sequence). Here the CDR3 DNA reads TGTGCCAGCAGTATGAGCGCCAAAAACATTCAGTACTTC. This encodes CASSMSAKNIQYF.